This TCR beta chain was observed in a study of shared clonotypes between healthy human individuals. The protocol was immunoSEQ multiplex PCR, while the TCRdb copy is restricted to in-frame clones and leaves out a portion. The sample gives about 2.2 million clones, around 95% of which show up once; about 1.7% is in the top ten. The naive CD8 subset, CD45RO-negative cells positively selected for CCR7, excluded terminally differentiated effector memory CD45RA+ cells. What was sequenced was naive CD8+ T cells from PBMCs. This receptor was taken from a man between 18 and 35 years old in good health. Some clones in this sample may be carry-over from other donors' samples.

CDR3 DNA sequence: TGTGCCAGCAGCTTACTAACGGGAGAGACCCAGTACTTC. Translated, it gives CASSLLTGETQYF. The chain is built from TRBV11-2 and TRBJ2-5; D is ambiguous. The CDR3 length is 13 residues. V was cut by 2 bases and J by 4 bases, with 8 bases left in between. CDR1 SGHAT and CDR2 FQNNGV come from the germline V gene.